Shown below are 4 T cell receptor beta chains from a single sample sequenced in a study of cytomegalovirus exposure and HLA in healthy donors. Primers: 60 Vbeta forward and 13 Jbeta reverse. Data came from immunoSEQ multiplex PCR; TCRdb stores just in-frame clones and leaves some out. In total, the table holds 200,000 to 250,000 clones. The sequenced sample consisted of PBMCs. The receptors originated from a woman aged 25 to 39 in good health and CMV-seropositive.

The V gene is TRBV5-1, the J gene TRBJ2-5, with 10 bases identical to TRBD2. Looked up from germline, CDR1 is SGHRS and CDR2 is YFSETQ. Unmatched junction bases numbered 10, after V lost 0 bases and J lost 5 bases. CDR3 size: 17 residues. The CDR3 spells CASSLGILAGVSETQYF. The CDR3 DNA follows: TGCGCCAGCAGCTTGGGGATCCTAGCGGGAGTTTCGGAGACCCAGTACTTC.

The V gene is TRBV19, the J gene TRBJ1-6; a possible D gene is TRBD1 (5 bases). The V gene lost 2 bases and the J gene lost 8 bases, with 16 bases spanning the gap. Germline-derived CDR1 and CDR2 are LNHDA and SQIVND (reference sequence). The CDR3 runs 16 residues. This CDR3 reads CASSISATGVDSPLHF. For the CDR3, the DNA is TGTGCCAGTAGTATATCTGCTACGGGGGTGGATTCACCCCTCCACTTT.

The V and J genes are TRBV2 and TRBJ1-1; 8 nucleotides match TRBD1. The V segment lost 4 bases and the J segment 11 bases; nucleotides outside the gene matches: 6. This CDR3 has 12 amino acids. The V gene's germline CDR1 is SNHLY and CDR2 FYNNEI. The CDR3 DNA reads TGTGCCAGCAGTGGACACAGGGGGGGGGCTTTCTTT. This codes for CASSGHRGGAFF.

The V and J genes are TRBV6-5 and TRBJ1-4; TRBD1 matches at 7 bases. The CDR3 has 14 amino acids. The J segment lost 7 bases and the V segment lost 4 bases, leaving 6 bases of the junction unmatched. Germline CDR1 and CDR2: MNHEY and SVGAGI. The CDR3 DNA sequence: TGTGCCAGCAGTTTGAGGGGGCAGGGTGAAAAACTGTTTTTT. Its protein is CASSLRGQGEKLFF.